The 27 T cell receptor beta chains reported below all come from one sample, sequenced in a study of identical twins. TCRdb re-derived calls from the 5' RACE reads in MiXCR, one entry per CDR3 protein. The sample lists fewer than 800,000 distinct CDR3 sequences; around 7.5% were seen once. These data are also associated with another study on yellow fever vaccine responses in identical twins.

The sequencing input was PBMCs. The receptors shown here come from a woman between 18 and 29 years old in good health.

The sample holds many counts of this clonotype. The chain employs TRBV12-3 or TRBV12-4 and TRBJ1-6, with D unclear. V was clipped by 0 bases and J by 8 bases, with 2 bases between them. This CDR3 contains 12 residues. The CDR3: CASSLADSPLHF. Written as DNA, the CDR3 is TGTGCCAGCAGTTTAGCGGATTCACCCCTCCACTTT.

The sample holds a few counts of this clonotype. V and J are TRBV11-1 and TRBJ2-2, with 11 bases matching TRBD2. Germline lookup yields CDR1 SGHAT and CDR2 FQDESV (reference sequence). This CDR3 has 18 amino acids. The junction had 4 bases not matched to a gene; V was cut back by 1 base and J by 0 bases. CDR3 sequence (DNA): TGTGCCAGCAGCTTAGGGACTAGCGGGCCGTCGAACACCGGGGAGCTGTTTTTT. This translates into CASSLGTSGPSNTGELFF.

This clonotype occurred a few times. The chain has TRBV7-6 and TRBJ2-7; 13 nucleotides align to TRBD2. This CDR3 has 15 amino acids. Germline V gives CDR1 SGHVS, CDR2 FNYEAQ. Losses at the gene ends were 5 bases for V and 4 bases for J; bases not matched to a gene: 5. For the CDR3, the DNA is TGTGCCAGCAGCAGGACTAGCGGGGGTTTTTACGAGCAGTACGTC. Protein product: CASSRTSGGFYEQYV.

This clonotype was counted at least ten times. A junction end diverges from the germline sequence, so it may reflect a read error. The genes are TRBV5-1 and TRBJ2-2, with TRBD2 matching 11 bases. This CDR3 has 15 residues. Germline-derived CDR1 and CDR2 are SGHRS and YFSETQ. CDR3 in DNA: TGCGCCAGCAGCCCTAGCGGGGGGAACATCGGGGAGCTGTTTTTT. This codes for CASSPSGGNIGELFF.

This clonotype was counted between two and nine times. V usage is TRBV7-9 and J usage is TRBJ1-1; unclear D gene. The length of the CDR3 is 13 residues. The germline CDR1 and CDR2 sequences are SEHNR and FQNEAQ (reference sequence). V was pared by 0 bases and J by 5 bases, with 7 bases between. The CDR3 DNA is TGTGCCAGCAGCTTAGCCAGGTTAACTGAAGCTTTCTTT. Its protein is CASSLARLTEAFF.

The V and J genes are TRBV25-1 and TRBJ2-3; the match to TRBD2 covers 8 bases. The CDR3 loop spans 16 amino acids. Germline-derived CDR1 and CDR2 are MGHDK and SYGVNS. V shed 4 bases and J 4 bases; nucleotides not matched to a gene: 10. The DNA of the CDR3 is TGTGCCAGCAGTGGCGGGGTGAGCGGGGGTTCAGATACGCAGTATTTT. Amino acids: CASSGGVSGGSDTQYF.

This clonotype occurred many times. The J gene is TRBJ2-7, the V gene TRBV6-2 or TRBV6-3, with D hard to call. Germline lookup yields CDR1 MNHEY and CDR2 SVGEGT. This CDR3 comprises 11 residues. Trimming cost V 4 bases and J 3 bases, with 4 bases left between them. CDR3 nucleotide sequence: TGTGCCAGCAGTTCCTTCTACGAGCAGTACGTC. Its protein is CASSSFYEQYV.

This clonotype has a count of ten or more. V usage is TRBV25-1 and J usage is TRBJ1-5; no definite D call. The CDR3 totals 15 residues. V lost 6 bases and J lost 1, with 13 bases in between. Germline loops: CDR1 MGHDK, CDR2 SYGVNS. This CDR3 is CASRVWEASNQPQHF. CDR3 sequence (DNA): TGTGCCAGCAGAGTATGGGAAGCGAGCAATCAGCCCCAGCATTTT.

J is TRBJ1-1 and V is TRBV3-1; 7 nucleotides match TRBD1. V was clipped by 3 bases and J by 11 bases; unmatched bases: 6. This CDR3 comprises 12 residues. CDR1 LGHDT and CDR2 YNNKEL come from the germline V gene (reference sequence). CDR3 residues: CASSQGTVQAFF. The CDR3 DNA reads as TGTGCCAGCAGCCAGGGGACAGTACAGGCTTTCTTT. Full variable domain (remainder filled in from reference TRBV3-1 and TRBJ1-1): DTAVSQTPKYLVTQMGNDKSIKCEQNLGHDTMYWYKQDSKKFLKIMFSYNNKELIINETVPNRFSPKSPDKAHLNLHINSLELGDSAVYFCASSQGTVQAFFGQGTRLTVV.

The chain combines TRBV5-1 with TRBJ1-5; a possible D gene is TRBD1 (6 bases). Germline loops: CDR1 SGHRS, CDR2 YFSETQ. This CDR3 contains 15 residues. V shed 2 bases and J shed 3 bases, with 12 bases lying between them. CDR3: CASSLGGRINQPQHF. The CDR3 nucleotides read TGCGCCAGCAGCTTAGGGGGTCGTATCAATCAGCCCCAGCATTTT.

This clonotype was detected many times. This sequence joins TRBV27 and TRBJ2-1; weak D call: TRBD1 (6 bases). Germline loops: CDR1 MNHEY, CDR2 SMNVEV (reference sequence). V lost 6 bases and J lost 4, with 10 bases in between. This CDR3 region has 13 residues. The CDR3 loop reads CASRGASYNEQFF. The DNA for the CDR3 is TGTGCCAGCAGGGGGGCGTCGTACAATGAGCAGTTCTTC.

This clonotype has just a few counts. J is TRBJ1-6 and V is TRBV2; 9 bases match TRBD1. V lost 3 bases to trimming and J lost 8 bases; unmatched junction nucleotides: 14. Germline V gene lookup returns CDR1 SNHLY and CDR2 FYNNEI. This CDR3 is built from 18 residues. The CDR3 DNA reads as TGTGCCAGCAGTGATGCGGGACAGGGCAGGACGAGTGATTCACCCCTCCACTTT. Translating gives CASSDAGQGRTSDSPLHF. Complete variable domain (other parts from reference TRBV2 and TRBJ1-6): EPEVTQTPSHQVTQMGQEVILRCVPISNHLYFYWYRQILGQKVEFLVSFYNNEISEKSEIFDDQFSVERPDGSNFTLKIRSTKLEDSAMYFCASSDAGQGRTSDSPLHFGNGTRLTVT.

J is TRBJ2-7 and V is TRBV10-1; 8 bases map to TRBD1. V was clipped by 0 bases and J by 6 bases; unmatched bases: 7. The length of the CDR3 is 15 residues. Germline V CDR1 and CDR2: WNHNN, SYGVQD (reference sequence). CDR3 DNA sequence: TGCGCCAGCAGTGAGTCCAACAGGGGGATGGCCGAGCAGTACGTC. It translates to CASSESNRGMAEQYV.

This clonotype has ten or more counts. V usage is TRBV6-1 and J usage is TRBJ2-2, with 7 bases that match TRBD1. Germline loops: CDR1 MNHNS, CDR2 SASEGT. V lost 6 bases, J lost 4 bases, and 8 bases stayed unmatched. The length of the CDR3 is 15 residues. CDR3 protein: CASSPLTGFTGELFF. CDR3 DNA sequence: TGTGCCAGCAGCCCGTTGACAGGGTTCACCGGGGAGCTGTTTTTT.

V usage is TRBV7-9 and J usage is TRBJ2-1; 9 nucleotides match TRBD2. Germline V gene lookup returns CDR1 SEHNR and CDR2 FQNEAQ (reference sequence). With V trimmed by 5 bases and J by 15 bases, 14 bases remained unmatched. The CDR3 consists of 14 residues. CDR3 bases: TGTGCCAGCAGCCCCGCGTCCCGGCGGGAGGGCGCGTTCTTC. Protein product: CASSPASRREGAFF.

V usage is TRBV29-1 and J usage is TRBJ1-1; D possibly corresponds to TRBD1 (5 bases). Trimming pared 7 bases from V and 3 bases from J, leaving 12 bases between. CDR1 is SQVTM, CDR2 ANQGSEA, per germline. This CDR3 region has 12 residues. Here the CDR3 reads CSGDPPDTEAFF. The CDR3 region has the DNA TGCAGCGGGGACCCCCCTGACACTGAAGCTTTCTTT.

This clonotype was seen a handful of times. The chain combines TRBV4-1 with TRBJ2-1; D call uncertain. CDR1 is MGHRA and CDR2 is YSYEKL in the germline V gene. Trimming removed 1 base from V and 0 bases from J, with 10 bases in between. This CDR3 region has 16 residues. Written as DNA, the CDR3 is TGCGCCAGCAGCCAAGGCCGAGACTCCTCCTACAATGAGCAGTTCTTC. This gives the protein CASSQGRDSSYNEQFF.

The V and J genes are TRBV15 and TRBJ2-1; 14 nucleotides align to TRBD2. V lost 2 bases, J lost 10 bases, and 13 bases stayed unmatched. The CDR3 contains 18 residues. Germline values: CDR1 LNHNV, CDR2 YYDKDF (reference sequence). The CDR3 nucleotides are TGTGCCACCAGCAGACGGAACCCAGGACTAGCGGGAGGTGGCGAGCAGTTCTTC. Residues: CATSRRNPGLAGGGEQFF.

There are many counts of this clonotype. This CDR3 is CSVVPPTSGGTDTQYF. Here the CDR3 DNA reads TGCAGCGTTGTCCCTCCAACTAGCGGGGGCACAGATACGCAGTATTTT. V and J are TRBV29-1 and TRBJ2-3; TRBD2 matches 10 bases. The V segment lost 4 bases and the J segment 1 base; nucleotides outside the gene matches: 8. Per germline, CDR1 SQVTM and CDR2 ANQGSEA. CDR3 length equals 16 residues.

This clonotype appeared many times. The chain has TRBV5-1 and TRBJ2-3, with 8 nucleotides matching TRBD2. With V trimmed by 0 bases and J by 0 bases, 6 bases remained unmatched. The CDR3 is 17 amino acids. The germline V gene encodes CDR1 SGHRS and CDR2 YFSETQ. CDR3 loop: CASSLADERESTDTQYF. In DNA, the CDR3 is TGCGCCAGCAGCTTGGCCGATGAGCGGGAGAGCACAGATACGCAGTATTTT. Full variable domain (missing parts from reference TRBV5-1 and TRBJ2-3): KAGVTQTPRYLIKTRGQQVTLSCSPISGHRSVSWYQQTPGQGLQFLFEYFSETQRNKGNFPGRFSGRQFSNSRSEMNVSTLELGDSALYLCASSLADERESTDTQYFGPGTRLTVL.

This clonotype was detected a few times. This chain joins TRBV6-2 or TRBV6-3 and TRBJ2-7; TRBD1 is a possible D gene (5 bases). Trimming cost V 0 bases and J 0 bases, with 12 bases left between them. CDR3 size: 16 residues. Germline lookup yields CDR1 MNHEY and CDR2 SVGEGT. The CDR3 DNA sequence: TGTGCCAGCAGTTACTCGGGGCGCCGAGACTCCTACGAGCAGTACTTC. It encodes CASSYSGRRDSYEQYF.

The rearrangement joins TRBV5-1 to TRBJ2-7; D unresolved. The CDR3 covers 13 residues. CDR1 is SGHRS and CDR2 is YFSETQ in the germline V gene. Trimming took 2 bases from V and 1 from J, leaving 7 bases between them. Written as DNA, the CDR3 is TGCGCCAGCAGCTTAGCCCTTTCCTACGAGCAGTACTTC. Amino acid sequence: CASSLALSYEQYF.

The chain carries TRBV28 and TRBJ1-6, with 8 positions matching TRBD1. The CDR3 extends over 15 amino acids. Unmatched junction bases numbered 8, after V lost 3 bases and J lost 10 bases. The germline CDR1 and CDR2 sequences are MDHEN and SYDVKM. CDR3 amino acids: CASSFRRGLNSPLHF. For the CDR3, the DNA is TGTGCCAGCAGTTTTCGCAGGGGGCTTAACTCACCCCTCCACTTT.

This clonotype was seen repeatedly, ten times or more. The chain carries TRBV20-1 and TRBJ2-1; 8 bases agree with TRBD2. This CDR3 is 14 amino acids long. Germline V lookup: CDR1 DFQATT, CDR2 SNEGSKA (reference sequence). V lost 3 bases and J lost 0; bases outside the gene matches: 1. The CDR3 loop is CSASGLASYNEQFF. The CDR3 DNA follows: TGCAGTGCTAGTGGACTAGCCTCCTACAATGAGCAGTTCTTC.

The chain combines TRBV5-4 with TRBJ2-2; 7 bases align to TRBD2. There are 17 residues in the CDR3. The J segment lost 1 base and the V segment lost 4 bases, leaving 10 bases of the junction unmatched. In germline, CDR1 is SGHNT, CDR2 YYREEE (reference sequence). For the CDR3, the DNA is TGTGCCAGCAGCCCGTCGGGGGGAATTCGGAACACCGGGGAGCTGTTTTTT. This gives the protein CASSPSGGIRNTGELFF.

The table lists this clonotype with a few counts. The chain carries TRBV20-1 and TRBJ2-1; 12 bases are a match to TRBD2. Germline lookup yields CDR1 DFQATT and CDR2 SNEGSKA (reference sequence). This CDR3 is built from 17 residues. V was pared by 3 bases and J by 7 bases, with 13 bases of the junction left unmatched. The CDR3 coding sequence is TGCAGTGCTAGGAACCGCAAACTAGCGGGAGGATCTAATGAGCAGTTCTTC. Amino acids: CSARNRKLAGGSNEQFF.

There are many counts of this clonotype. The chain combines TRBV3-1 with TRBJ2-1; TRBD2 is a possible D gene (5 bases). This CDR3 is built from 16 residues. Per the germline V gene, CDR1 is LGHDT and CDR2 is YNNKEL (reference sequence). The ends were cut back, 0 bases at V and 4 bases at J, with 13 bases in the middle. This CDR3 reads CASSQEVIAPYNEQFF. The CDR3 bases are TGTGCCAGCAGCCAAGAGGTGATAGCGCCTTACAATGAGCAGTTCTTC.